The text below deals with one T cell receptor (beta chain). TCRdb's copy holds only in-frame clones and misses some; the assay was immunoSEQ multiplex PCR. The sample contains tens of thousands of clones, more than 65% of which appear only once. This entry belongs to a study of a mutant IDH1 vaccine in newly diagnosed glioma. Overall study: Averaging roughly 40 years of age, treated patients were around 62% male and roughly 40% female. Before enrollment, the patients had been treated with radiotherapy alone, temozolomide alone, or both together. Most of them had received both.

Stated time point: baseline, week 1 (first vaccination visit). Described treatment: pre-vaccination baseline after standard-of-care therapy. Tumors from donors were new WHO grade 3 or 4 IDH1-mutant astrocytomas with ATRX loss. Trimming took off 6 bases at V and 6 bases at J, with 18 bases between the two ends. This CDR3 contains 13 residues. CDR1 and CDR2 from the germline V gene are SQVTM and ANQGSEA. The clonotype originates from a man aged 35 to 55 with glioma. Some clones in this sample may be carry-over from other donors' samples. This rearrangement joins TRBV29-1 to TRBJ2-7, with D perhaps given as TRBD1 or TRBD2 (5 bases each). Material: PBMCs, obtained from a glioma patient treated with radiotherapy, temozolomide or both. CDR3 region: CSVERGDVGEQYF. In DNA, the CDR3 is TGCAGCGTGGAAAGGGGAGACGTCGGCGAGCAGTACTTC.